The clone carrying this T cell receptor beta chain has more than one count but fewer than ten. Germline V CDR1 and CDR2: SGHRS, YFSETQ. The CDR3 contains 15 residues. After removal of 4 bases from V and 0 bases from J, the junction contained 5 bases not matched to a gene. This specimen comes from a study of identical twins. MiXCR, run by TCRdb on the 5' RACE reads, gives a single entry per CDR3 protein. Among 300,000 to 400,000 distinct CDR3 sequences listed, about 9% were seen once. The clonotype originates from a woman aged 50 to 65 in good health. The J gene is TRBJ1-2, the V gene TRBV5-1; TRBD1 matches 8 bases. Sample: naive T cells sorted from blood. The CDR3 DNA reads TGCGCCAGCAGCCGGGACAGGCAAACTAACTATGGCTACACCTTC. Protein sequence: CASSRDRQTNYGYTF.